This entry lists 2 T cell receptor beta chains sequenced from one sample in a study of T cells in Graves' hyperthyroidism and ophthalmopathy. Researchers took RNA transcripts and amplified the TCR beta CDR3 regions from them. HTBI primers were the set used in a first-round RT-PCR of the TCR CDR3. TCRdb recomputed calls from the multiplex PCR reads with MiXCR, one row per CDR3 protein. The table has around 280,000 distinct CDR3 sequences, 13% seen once; the top ten hold roughly 8%. The sequenced material came from blood. The receptors come from a woman aged 30 to 39 with Graves' hyperthyroidism that later progressed to Graves' ophthalmopathy.

The J gene is TRBJ2-7, the V gene TRBV14; 10 positions agree with TRBD2. The CDR3 sequence is 18 residues long. With V trimmed by 0 bases and J by 6 bases, 14 bases remained unmatched. Germline V gene sequence: CDR1 SGHDN, CDR2 FVKESK. The CDR3 DNA is TGTGCCAGCAGCCAAGATAGGCCTAGCGGGAGTCGGCTCTCCGAGCAGTACTTC. Protein: CASSQDRPSGSRLSEQYF.

This clonotype occurred many times. The CDR3 coding sequence is TGTGCCAGCGGGACAGGGGGCTGGGAGACCCAGTACTTC. It yields the protein CASGTGGWETQYF. The genes are TRBV12-3 or TRBV12-4 and TRBJ2-5; 12 nucleotides line up with TRBD1. Trimming removed 8 bases from V and 5 bases from J; junction bases left unmatched: 3. The CDR3 covers 13 residues.